This T cell receptor (beta chain) originates from a study of technical replicates of blood from a few donors. Profiling relied on immunoSEQ multiplex PCR, and the TCRdb table lists in-frame clones only, not all of them. This table has about 82,000 clones, about 93% appearing once. The length of the CDR3 is 14 residues. The V gene lost 0 bases and the J gene lost 0 bases, with 7 bases spanning the gap. In germline, CDR1 is SGHRS, CDR2 YFSETQ. The sample was T cells isolated from PBMCs. This TCR was sampled from a human donor in good health. The genes are TRBV5-1 and TRBJ2-7, with no clear D. The CDR3 is CASSLASSSYEQYF. DNA of the CDR3: TGCGCCAGCAGCTTGGCTTCTAGCTCCTACGAGCAGTACTTC.